This T cell receptor (beta chain) was sequenced for a study of T-cell reconstitution after alpha-beta-depleted transplantation in children. V was cut by 4 bases and J by 0 bases, with 12 bases left in between. There are 15 residues in the CDR3. Germline lookup yields CDR1 LGHDT and CDR2 YNNKEL (reference sequence). This clonotype was counted a few times. As yet, its antigen is unknown. Library preparation (for TCRbeta) was performed with unique molecular identifiers. Via MiXCR, TCRdb re-called the PCR reads, giving one row per CDR3 protein. The sample includes approximately 270,000 distinct CDR3 sequences, 20% to 30% of them seen just once. Overall study findings and caveats: From newly produced T cells came most of the T-cell counts and diversity one year after transplant. In patients about two months after transplant, alpha-beta T cells reportedly arose from several hundred expanded graft clones. It was surviving recipient T cells and thymic progenitors that gave some patients high TCRbeta diversity at day 60.

V usage is TRBV3-1 and J usage is TRBJ1-1; D possibly corresponds to TRBD1 (5 bases). The material was PBMCs, mostly from graft donor cells, obtained 360 days after TCRalphabeta/CD19-depleted stem cell transplant. The source of this sequence is a female patient aged 2-15 years who had a stem cell transplant for congenital amegakaryocytic thrombocytopenia, so the T cells may come from the graft donor. This chain's CDR3 is CASSRIGGLNTEAFF. CDR3 sequence (DNA): TGTGCCAGCAGCCGCATCGGGGGTCTGAACACTGAAGCTTTCTTT.